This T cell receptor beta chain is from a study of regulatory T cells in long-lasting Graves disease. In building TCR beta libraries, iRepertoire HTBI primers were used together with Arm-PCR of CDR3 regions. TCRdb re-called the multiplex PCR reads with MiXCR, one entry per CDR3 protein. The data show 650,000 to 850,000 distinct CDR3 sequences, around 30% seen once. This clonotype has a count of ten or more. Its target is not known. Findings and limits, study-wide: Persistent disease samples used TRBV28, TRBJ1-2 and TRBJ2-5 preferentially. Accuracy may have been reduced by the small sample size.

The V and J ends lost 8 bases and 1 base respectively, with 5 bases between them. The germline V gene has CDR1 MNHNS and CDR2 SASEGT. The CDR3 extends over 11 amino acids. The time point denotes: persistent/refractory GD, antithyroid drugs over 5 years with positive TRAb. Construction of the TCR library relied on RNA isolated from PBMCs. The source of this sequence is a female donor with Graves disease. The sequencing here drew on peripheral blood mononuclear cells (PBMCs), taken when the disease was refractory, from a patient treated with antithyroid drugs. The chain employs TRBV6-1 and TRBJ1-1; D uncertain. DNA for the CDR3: TGTGCCAGCGTAGGGAACACTGAAGCTTTCTTT. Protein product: CASVGNTEAFF.